A single TCR beta chain is shown here with its context. As yet, its antigen is unknown. Profiling relied on immunoSEQ multiplex PCR, and the TCRdb table lists in-frame clones only, not all of them. The data show 95,000 to 100,000 clones, approximately 87% seen once. The data originate from a study of T cell responses to AZD1222 COVID-19 vaccine. Study results and caveats: Scientists sampled the repertoires only once the peak T cell response had passed.

The material was peripheral blood, obtained 28 days after the second AZD1222 dose. This sequence originates from an adult who received the AZD1222 COVID-19 vaccine.

CDR3 in amino acids: CASSFRSRSYNSPLHF. DNA of the CDR3: TGTGCCAGCAGTTTCCGCAGCCGCTCCTATAATTCACCCCTCCACTTT. The J gene is TRBJ1-6, the V gene TRBV28, with D uncertain. The CDR3 totals 16 residues. Germline-derived CDR1 and CDR2 are MDHEN and SYDVKM. V lost 3 bases, J lost 0 bases, and 9 bases lay in between.